The rows below give T cell receptor beta chains drawn from one sample of a study of T cell therapy after organ transplantation. These receptors' targets are unknown. Clones were sequenced by immunoSEQ multiplex PCR, and TCRdb holds only the in-frame ones, with some missing. Seen here are some 17,000 clones, approximately 85% observed once, and the top ten hold roughly 28%. The source material was CD8+ T cells from blood, sampled after autologous CMV-specific T cell therapy. The receptor source for this set is a human patient who had received a solid organ transplant and had CMV disease. Some T cells may be graft donor cells. CDR3s include the opening cysteine and the closing phenylalanine or tryptophan. The D gene is left open where the match is weak. Rows may omit the clone size; those that give it use once, few, many or a size class.

v_call	d_call	clone_size	j_call	cdr3_aa	cdr3_nt
TRBV6-5	NA	NA	TRBJ1-2	CASKPTGGNYGYTF	TGTGCCAGCAAACCGACAGGCGGTAACTATGGCTACACCTTC
TRBV5-1	TRBD1	NA	TRBJ2-1	CASSLAEKWGQGARAWYPNEQFF	TGCGCCAGCAGCTTGGCCGAAAAGTGGGGACAGGGGGCGCGAGCGTGGTATCCCAATGAGCAGTTCTTC
TRBV4-2	TRBD2	NA	TRBJ2-1	CASSQDGGLAGNEQFF	TGTGCCAGCAGCCAAGATGGAGGACTAGCGGGCAATGAGCAGTTCTTC
TRBV5-1	TRBD2	NA	TRBJ2-7	CASSLTSGRYEQYF	TGCGCCAGCAGCCTAACTAGCGGGAGGTACGAGCAGTACTTC
TRBV6-4	NA	few	TRBJ1-2	CASSDSSDRRHTF	TGTGCCAGCAGTGACTCTTCAGACAGACGTCACACCTTC
TRBV11-2	TRBD2	NA	TRBJ2-1	CASSLEASGGTYNEQFF	TGTGCCAGCAGCTTAGAGGCTAGCGGGGGGACCTACAATGAGCAGTTCTTC
TRBV4-1	NA	NA	TRBJ2-7	CASSATVTETYEQYF	TGCGCCAGCAGCGCGACGGTAACGGAGACCTACGAGCAGTACTTC
TRBV7-9	TRBD2	NA	TRBJ2-1	CASSLDTHRGDSYNEQFF	TGTGCCAGCAGCTTAGACACTCATCGGGGGGACTCCTACAATGAGCAGTTCTTC
TRBV15	NA	NA	TRBJ2-7	CATSRDWGAGEQYF	TGTGCCACCAGCAGAGATTGGGGGGCGGGCGAGCAGTACTTC
TRBV27	NA	once	TRBJ1-1	CASSFLGSVDTEAFF	TGTGCCAGCAGTTTTTTGGGGTCGGTGGACACTGAAGCTTTCTTT
TRBV5-8	NA	NA	TRBJ1-3	CASSLKESGNTIYF	TGTGCCAGCAGCTTGAAGGAGTCTGGAAACACCATATATTTT
TRBV5-6	NA	NA	TRBJ1-5	CASSWGRDRNQPQHF	TGTGCCAGCAGCTGGGGCAGGGACCGCAATCAGCCCCAGCATTTT
TRBV2	NA	NA	TRBJ2-2	CASSEGTVNTGELFF	TGTGCCAGCAGTGAAGGGACGGTGAACACCGGGGAGCTGTTTTTT
TRBV10-3	NA	NA	TRBJ1-2	CAISEGSFYGYTF	TGTGCCATCAGTGAGGGTAGCTTCTATGGCTACACCTTC
TRBV2	NA	NA	TRBJ1-2	CASSEDSGRQDHSF	TGTGCCAGCAGTGAAGACTCGGGCAGGCAAGATCATTCCTTC
TRBV10-3	NA	NA	TRBJ2-3	CAISESTVRGTDTQYF	TGTGCCATCAGTGAGTCGACAGTTAGGGGCACAGATACGCAGTATTTT
TRBV5-1	TRBD1	large	TRBJ1-4	CASSVGQGAPEKLFF	TGCGCCAGCAGCGTAGGACAGGGGGCGCCTGAAAAACTGTTTTTT
TRBV19	NA	NA	TRBJ1-1	CASSFGLYTEAFF	TGTGCCAGTAGTTTTGGGCTGTACACTGAAGCTTTCTTT
TRBV2	NA	NA	TRBJ1-4	CASSEFVQINEKLFF	TGTGCCAGCAGTGAATTTGTACAGATTAATGAAAAACTGTTTTTT
TRBV30	NA	NA	TRBJ2-7	CAWSHGLAVTYEQYF	TGTGCCTGGAGTCATGGGTTAGCGGTAACCTACGAGCAGTACTTC
TRBV19	NA	NA	TRBJ1-5	CASSIIGQGQPQHF	TGTGCCAGTAGTATTATAGGCCAGGGGCAGCCCCAGCATTTT
TRBV4-3	NA	NA	TRBJ1-1	CASSVGVMNTEAFF	TGCGCCAGCAGCGTAGGGGTCATGAACACTGAAGCTTTCTTT
TRBV27	TRBD1	NA	TRBJ1-2	CASSEDGTGSSFYGYTF	TGTGCCAGCAGCGAGGACGGGACAGGATCCTCTTTCTATGGCTACACCTTC
TRBV5-4	NA	NA	TRBJ2-5	CASSFQGTQYF	TGTGCCAGCAGCTTCCAGGGAACCCAGTACTTC
TRBV6-1	NA	NA	TRBJ2-7	CASSDGWGLSYEQYF	TGTGCCAGCAGTGATGGGTGGGGACTCTCCTACGAGCAGTACTTC
TRBV16	NA	few	TRBJ2-3	CASIGGGSTDTQYF	TGTGCCAGCATCGGAGGGGGCTCGACAGATACGCAGTATTTT
TRBV27	TRBD2	once	TRBJ2-1	CASSPRTSGVSGQFF	TGTGCCAGCAGTCCACGGACTAGCGGGGTGTCCGGGCAGTTCTTC
TRBV27	NA	NA	TRBJ1-2	CASSSRDGTNYGYTF	TGTGCCAGCAGTTCCCGGGACGGAACTAACTATGGCTACACCTTC
TRBV19	TRBD2	NA	TRBJ2-1	CASSMRLGTIINEQFF	TGTGCCAGTAGTATGAGGTTAGGGACTATCATCAATGAGCAGTTCTTC
TRBV6-6	NA	NA	TRBJ1-5	CASSSTGSSIQPQHF	TGTGCCAGCAGCTCGACCGGGTCATCGATACAGCCCCAGCATTTT
TRBV6-1	NA	NA	TRBJ2-5	CASSEGFERLDQETQYF	TGTGCCAGCAGTGAGGGTTTCGAGAGGCTAGACCAAGAGACCCAGTACTTC
TRBV10-1	NA	few	TRBJ2-1	CASSESFGTTLQFF	TGCGCCAGCAGTGAGTCGTTCGGGACAACCCTCCAGTTCTTC
TRBV11-2	NA	NA	TRBJ1-1	CASSSDRNTEAFF	TGTGCCAGCAGCTCGGACAGGAACACTGAAGCTTTCTTT
TRBV2	NA	NA	TRBJ2-2	CASSVWTANTGELFF	TGTGCCAGCAGTGTGTGGACGGCGAACACCGGGGAGCTGTTTTTT
TRBV5-6	NA	NA	TRBJ2-7	CASSLGQNSYEQYF	TGTGCCAGCAGCCTTGGACAGAACAGCTACGAGCAGTACTTC
TRBV5-4	NA	NA	TRBJ2-7	CASSLAYSPEQYF	TGTGCCAGCAGCTTGGCCTATTCCCCCGAGCAGTACTTC
TRBV4-2	NA	NA	TRBJ2-7	CASSQADNYEQYF	TGTGCCAGCAGCCAAGCCGACAACTACGAGCAGTACTTC
TRBV19	TRBD1	NA	TRBJ1-4	CASSTAPPPGQGRGLATNEKLFF	TGTGCCAGTAGTACCGCACCTCCTCCGGGACAGGGCAGGGGATTGGCAACTAATGAAAAACTGTTTTTT
TRBV4-1	NA	once	TRBJ1-5	CASSQGYRDSNQPQHF	TGCGCCAGCAGCCAAGGATACCGGGACAGCAATCAGCCCCAGCATTTT
TRBV6-1	NA	NA	TRBJ1-1	CASSEESGGELNTEAFF	TGTGCCAGCAGTGAAGAAAGTGGAGGGGAACTGAACACTGAAGCTTTCTTT
TRBV7-9	NA	NA	TRBJ2-2	CASSPPRGGTGELFF	TGTGCCAGCAGTCCCCCCAGGGGAGGCACCGGGGAGCTGTTTTTT
TRBV5-6	TRBD2	many	TRBJ2-3	CASSPETSGVSTDTQYF	TGTGCCAGCAGCCCGGAGACTAGCGGGGTTAGCACAGATACGCAGTATTTT
TRBV2	TRBD1	NA	TRBJ1-2	CANARQGEHHYGYTF	TGTGCCAACGCCCGACAGGGGGAACATCACTATGGCTACACCTTC
TRBV2	NA	few	TRBJ1-5	CASSERSNQPQHF	TGTGCCAGCAGTGAACGTAGCAATCAGCCCCAGCATTTT
TRBV5-6	NA	NA	TRBJ1-1	CASSLGGLGTEAFF	TGTGCCAGCAGCTTGGGCGGGCTCGGTACTGAAGCTTTCTTT